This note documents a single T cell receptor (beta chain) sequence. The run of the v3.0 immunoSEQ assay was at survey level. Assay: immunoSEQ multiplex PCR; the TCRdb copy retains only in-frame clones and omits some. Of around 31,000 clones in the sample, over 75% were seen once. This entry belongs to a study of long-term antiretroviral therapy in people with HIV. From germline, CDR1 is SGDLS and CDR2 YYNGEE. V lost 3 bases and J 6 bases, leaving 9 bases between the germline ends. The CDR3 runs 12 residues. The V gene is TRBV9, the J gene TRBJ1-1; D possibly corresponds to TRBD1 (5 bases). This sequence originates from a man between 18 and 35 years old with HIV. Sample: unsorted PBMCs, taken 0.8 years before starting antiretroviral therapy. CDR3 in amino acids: CASSARGAEAFF. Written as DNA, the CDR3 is TGTGCCAGCAGCGCCCGGGGGGCTGAAGCTTTCTTT.